Sequencing of this T cell receptor (beta chain) was carried out in a study of blood T cell repertoires in COVID-19. The CDR3 sequence is 14 residues long. Trimming stripped 3 bases from V and 0 bases from J, with 7 bases between. Looked up from germline, CDR1 is SGHRS and CDR2 is YFSETQ. Some clones are missing from TCRdb's copy, which holds only in-frame ones; the method was immunoSEQ multiplex PCR. Among hundreds of thousands of clones, more than 80% were seen once, and the ten largest hold 0.85% to 0.95%. The receptor was isolated from a man between 45 and 60 years old who had been exposed to COVID-19. The chain uses TRBV5-1 and TRBJ1-3; D perhaps matches TRBD1 (6 bases). Input material: PBMCs or T cells enriched from blood (not recorded which). CDR3 sequence: CASSSTGSGNTIYF. The CDR3 bases are TGCGCCAGCAGCTCGACAGGCTCTGGAAACACCATATATTTT.